Listed below are T cell receptor beta chains from one sample, sequenced in a study of T cell responses to AZD1222 COVID-19 vaccine. Using immunoSEQ multiplex PCR, the repertoire was profiled, and TCRdb retains in-frame clones only, with some absent. The sample has tens of thousands of clones; approximately 85% are singletons. The source was peripheral blood, collected on day 0 of AZD1222 vaccination. Source of these receptors: an adult in good health. Each CDR3 is given without its conserved first and last residue. Fields, in order: V gene, CDR3 length, J gene, clone size, CDR3 protein. Size is omitted from some rows. Given values are once, few, many or a class for expanded clones.

>TRBV7-2|13|TRBJ1-3|NA
ASSRRGSSGNTIY
>TRBV6-8|12|TRBJ2-5|NA
ASSYSGGAETQY
>TRBV7-7|14|TRBJ2-6|NA
ASSLLPQSRANVLT
>TRBV9|12|TRBJ2-7|NA
ASSISGRSYEQY
>TRBV7-9|17|TRBJ1-4|NA
ASSRPGSSRMLRDEKLF
>TRBV18|10|TRBJ1-5|NA
ASSPENQPQH
>TRBV7-3|10|TRBJ2-3|once
ASSLTSDTQY
>TRBV2|10|TRBJ1-2|NA
ASSARGNGYT
>TRBV20-1|13|TRBJ1-5|NA
SASYGQGEFEPQH
>TRBV6-5|11|TRBJ1-6|NA
ASRPTGRSPLH
>TRBV30|7|TRBJ1-2|NA
AWGGGYT
>TRBV20-1|12|TRBJ1-2|NA
SASPQGTSGGYT
>TRBV6-1|14|TRBJ1-4|NA
ASSEAGVTTNEKLF
>TRBV30|12|TRBJ1-4|NA
AWTRRGHGEKLF